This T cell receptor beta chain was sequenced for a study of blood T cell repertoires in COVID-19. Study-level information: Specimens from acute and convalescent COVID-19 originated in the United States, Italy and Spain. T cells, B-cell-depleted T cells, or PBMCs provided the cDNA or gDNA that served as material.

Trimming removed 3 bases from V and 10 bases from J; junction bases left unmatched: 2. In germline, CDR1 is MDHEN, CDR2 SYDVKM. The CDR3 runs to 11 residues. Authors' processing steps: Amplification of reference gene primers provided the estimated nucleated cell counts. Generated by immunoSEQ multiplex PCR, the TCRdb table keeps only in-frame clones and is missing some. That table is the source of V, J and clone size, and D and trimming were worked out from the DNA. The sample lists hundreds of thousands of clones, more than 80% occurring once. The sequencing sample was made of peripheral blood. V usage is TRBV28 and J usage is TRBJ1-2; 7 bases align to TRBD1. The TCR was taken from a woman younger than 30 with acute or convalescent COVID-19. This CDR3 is CASSFGQVYTF. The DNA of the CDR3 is TGTGCCAGCAGTTTCGGACAGGTCTACACCTTC.